The rows below give T cell receptor beta chains drawn from one sample of a study of shared clonotypes between healthy human individuals. TCRdb keeps only in-frame clones here, not all; method: immunoSEQ multiplex PCR. The sample lists approximately 2.3 million clones, roughly 93% seen once, with 0.3% to 0.4% in the top ten. What was sequenced was naive CD4+ T cells from PBMCs. The receptors here all came from a man between 18 and 29 years old in good health. Some clones in this sample may be carry-over from other donors' samples. Each CDR3 is given with its conserved first and last residue. The D gene is left open where the match is weak. Rows may omit the clone size; those that give it use once, few, many or a size class.

j_gene,v_gene,abundance,d_gene,CDR3nt,CDR3aa
TRBJ2-7,TRBV7-9,NA,TRBD1,TGTGCCAGCTCGGACAGGGATCCCGAGCAGTACTTC,CASSDRDPEQYF
TRBJ2-1,TRBV21-1,NA,NA,TGTGCCAGCAGCAAAGTCAATGAGCAGTTCTTC,CASSKVNEQFF
TRBJ2-7,TRBV6-5,NA,NA,TGTGCCAGAACCTTGAAAGGGGAGGCGGCCGACGAGCAGTACTTC,CARTLKGEAADEQYF
TRBJ2-2,TRBV4-2,NA,TRBD2,TGTGCCAGCAGCCACACCGGGACTACTAACACCGGGGAGCTGTTTTTT,CASSHTGTTNTGELFF
TRBJ2-2,TRBV11-2,once,TRBD2,TGTGCCAGCAGCTTAGAAGGACTAGCGGCAAACACCGGGGAGCTGTTTTTT,CASSLEGLAANTGELFF
TRBJ2-1,TRBV29-1,NA,TRBD2,TGCAGCGTTGCACCAGGACTAGGCGGCTACAATGAGCAGTTCTTC,CSVAPGLGGYNEQFF
TRBJ2-3,TRBV5-1,NA,NA,TGCGCCAGCAGCTCTGGACCCGATACGCAGTATTTT,CASSSGPDTQYF
TRBJ2-5,TRBV7-8,NA,NA,TGTGCCAGCAGCAAGCGGACCGGGATAAGATTTGAGACCCAGTACTTC,CASSKRTGIRFETQYF
TRBJ2-3,TRBV9,NA,NA,TGTGCCAGCAGCGTAGGGGCGGGACTTAGCACAGATACGCAGTATTTT,CASSVGAGLSTDTQYF
TRBJ1-1,TRBV5-1,once,NA,TGCGCCAGCAGTTTTGGATACCTGGGGGATGAAGCTTTCTTT,CASSFGYLGDEAFF
TRBJ1-1,TRBV15,NA,NA,TGTGCCACCAGCAGAGGGTCCACAGGGAACACTGAAGCTTTCTTT,CATSRGSTGNTEAFF
TRBJ1-5,TRBV28,once,NA,TGTGCCAGCACCCCCGCGGTGGGCGAGACTCAGCCCCAGCATTTT,CASTPAVGETQPQHF
TRBJ2-1,TRBV4-3,NA,NA,TGCGCCAGCAGCCGAGGACACCGTTCGTACTACAATGAGCAGTTCTTC,CASSRGHRSYYNEQFF
TRBJ2-7,TRBV19,NA,TRBD2,TGTGCCAGTAGTCTAGCGGTAACTTCCTACGAGCAGTACTTC,CASSLAVTSYEQYF
TRBJ2-1,TRBV5-8,NA,NA,TGTGCCAGCACCGTTAGCGCCGCCTACAATGAGCAGTTCTTC,CASTVSAAYNEQFF
TRBJ2-7,TRBV6-5,NA,TRBD1,TGTGCCAGCAGCCCCGGGCCGGGACAGTTCCACGAGCAGTACTTC,CASSPGPGQFHEQYF
TRBJ2-3,TRBV28,NA,NA,TGTGCCAGCAGGGGAAGTGGGGGGCGCACAGATACGCAGTATTTT,CASRGSGGRTDTQYF